The 9 T cell receptor beta chains reported below all come from one sample, sequenced in a study of CD8 T cells in ankylosing spondylitis. Study-wide results and limits: Seven to nine highly homologous variants made up a TCR beta motif, and this motif appeared characteristic of ankylosing spondylitis blood.

Their recognized antigens are unknown. TCRdb reprocessed the 5' RACE reads via MiXCR and lists one record per CDR3 protein. The repertoire holds about 90,000 distinct CDR3 sequences, about 8.1% seen once, with 25% to 35% in the top ten. The specimen was blood, either unsorted or a sorted T cell fraction (not recorded which). All receptors derive from a male donor with ankylosing spondylitis.

This clonotype was detected a few times. The chain has TRBV6-5 and TRBJ2-1; the D gene is possibly TRBD1 (6 bases). Germline V gives CDR1 MNHEY, CDR2 SVGAGI. The V and J ends lost 2 bases and 4 bases respectively, with 12 bases between them. The CDR3 covers 15 residues. The CDR3 region is CASSYGQLGYNEQFF. The CDR3 region has the DNA TGTGCCAGCAGTTACGGACAGCTTGGGTACAATGAGCAGTTCTTC.

This clonotype has just a few counts. The chain recombines TRBV19 with TRBJ2-1; TRBD1 might be the D (6 bases). V lost 0 bases, J lost 8 bases, and 8 bases lay in between. The CDR3 is 13 amino acids. Looked up from germline, CDR1 is LNHDA and CDR2 is SQIVND (reference sequence). The DNA of the CDR3 is TGTGCCAGTAGTATAGAACAGGGCTATGAGCAGTTCTTC. Amino acids: CASSIEQGYEQFF.

V usage is TRBV29-1 and J usage is TRBJ2-1; maybe TRBD2 (7 bases). Looked up from germline, CDR1 is SQVTM and CDR2 is ANQGSEA. The CDR3 has 13 residues. Trimming cost V 3 bases and J 7 bases, with 13 bases left between them. The CDR3 region is CSVEEGGTNEQFF. Here the CDR3 DNA reads TGCAGCGTTGAGGAGGGGGGGACGAATGAGCAGTTCTTC.

At least ten counts were recorded for this clonotype. J is TRBJ2-5 and V is TRBV3-1, with D possibly being TRBD2 (6 bases). The ends were cut back, 0 bases at V and 5 bases at J, with 19 bases in the middle. The V gene's germline CDR1 is LGHDT and CDR2 YNNKEL (reference sequence). The CDR3 sequence is 17 residues long. The CDR3 spells CASSQEGEGLHTETQYF. CDR3 nucleotides: TGTGCCAGCAGCCAAGAAGGAGAGGGACTTCATACGGAGACCCAGTACTTC.

This clonotype has more than one count but fewer than ten. The chain links TRBV3-1 to TRBJ2-1; D ambiguous. The germline gives CDR1 LGHDT, CDR2 YNNKEL (reference sequence). Trimming took off 0 bases at V and 15 bases at J, with 12 bases between the two ends. This CDR3 contains 12 residues. CDR3 amino acids: CASSQDQFLWFF. CDR3 bases: TGTGCCAGCAGCCAAGATCAGTTTTTATGGTTCTTC.

There are many counts of this clonotype. The chain has TRBV5-5 and TRBJ2-5; the match to TRBD1 covers 10 bases. The CDR3 sequence is 15 residues long. Germline V CDR1 and CDR2: SGHKS, YYEKEE (reference sequence). J was trimmed by 3 bases and V by 2 bases; bases with no gene match: 4. The CDR3: CASSFTGTGEETQYF. CDR3 bases: TGTGCCAGCAGCTTTACCGGGACAGGGGAAGAGACCCAGTACTTC.

This chain joins TRBV12-3 or TRBV12-4 and TRBJ1-1; TRBD1 matches at 7 bases. Germline trimming cut 3 bases from V and 4 bases from J; bases unmatched to any gene: 5. The CDR3 spans 14 residues. CDR3 loop: CASSFQGVGTEAFF. The CDR3 nucleotides are TGTGCCAGCAGTTTCCAGGGGGTGGGCACTGAAGCTTTCTTT.

This clonotype was seen ten or more times. CDR3 bases: TGTGCCAGCGGCGAGCAGGGGGAGGCACTCCAAGAGACCCAGTACTTC. It yields the protein CASGEQGEALQETQYF. The gene calls are TRBV27 and TRBJ2-5, with D perhaps TRBD1 (7 bases). Germline V gene data show CDR1 as MNHEY and CDR2 as SMNVEV (reference sequence). V was clipped by 8 bases and J by 1 base, with 20 bases between them. This CDR3 has 16 residues.

In this sample, this clonotype turned up many times. The rearrangement links TRBV7-8 to TRBJ1-1; TRBD1 is a possible D gene (6 bases). Germline V gene sequence: CDR1 SGHVS, CDR2 FQNEAQ. V lost 10 bases and J lost 6, with 15 bases in between. The CDR3 loop spans 12 amino acids. This CDR3 is CATSPGGPEAFF. In DNA, the CDR3 is TGTGCCACCTCCCCGGGGGGGCCTGAAGCTTTCTTT.